What follows describes a single T cell receptor beta chain. Its antigen is unidentified. These data come from a study of OX40 agonist ivuxolimab in advanced cancers. About the study: Averaging roughly 60 years in age, with a range of about 23 to 80, the cohort was 65% to 85% male. Study conclusions and caveats: Undetermined was the antigen specificity of the expanded peripheral T cells. Patients with a partial response at 0.1-3.0 mg/kg had among the lowest clonal expansion.

The V end was cut by 1 base, the J end by 4 bases, with 11 bases between. Germline assignment: CDR1 SGHVS and CDR2 FQNEAQ. The CDR3 is 15 amino acids. Generated by immunoSEQ multiplex PCR, the TCRdb table keeps only in-frame clones and is missing some. The repertoire consists of about 61,000 clones, with more than 85% occurring once and the leading ten covering 18%. Sample: CD4+ or CD8+ T cells sorted from blood, taken in a trial of the OX40 agonist ivuxolimab. This chain links TRBV7-8 with TRBJ2-1; D ambiguous. This TCR came from an adult with an advanced solid tumor such as melanoma, head and neck, liver or kidney cancer. The CDR3 region has the DNA TGTGCCAGCAGCTTAGAGGCTAGTACTTACAATGAGCAGTTCTTC. This sequence encodes CASSLEASTYNEQFF.